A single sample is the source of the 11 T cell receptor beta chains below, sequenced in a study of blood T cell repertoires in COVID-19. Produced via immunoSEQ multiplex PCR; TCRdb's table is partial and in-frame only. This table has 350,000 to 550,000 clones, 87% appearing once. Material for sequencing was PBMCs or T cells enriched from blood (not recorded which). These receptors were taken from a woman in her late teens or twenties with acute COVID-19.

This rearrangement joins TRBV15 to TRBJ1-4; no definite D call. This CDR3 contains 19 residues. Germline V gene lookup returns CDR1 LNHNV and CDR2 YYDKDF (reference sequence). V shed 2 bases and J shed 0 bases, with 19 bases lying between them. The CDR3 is CATSRLNEWSGTTNEKLFF. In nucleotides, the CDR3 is TGTGCCACCAGCAGATTGAATGAGTGGTCGGGTACAACTAATGAAAAACTGTTTTTT.

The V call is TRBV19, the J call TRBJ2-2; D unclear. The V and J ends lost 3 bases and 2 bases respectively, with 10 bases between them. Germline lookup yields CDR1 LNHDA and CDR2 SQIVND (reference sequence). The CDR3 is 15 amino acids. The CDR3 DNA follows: TGTGCCAGTAGTATCTTCGGTCTAAACACCGGGGAGCTGTTTTTT. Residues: CASSIFGLNTGELFF.

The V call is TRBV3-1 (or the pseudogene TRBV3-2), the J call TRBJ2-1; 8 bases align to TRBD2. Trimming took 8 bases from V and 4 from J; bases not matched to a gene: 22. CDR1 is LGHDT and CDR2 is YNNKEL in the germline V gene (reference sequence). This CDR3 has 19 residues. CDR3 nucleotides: TGTGCCAGCTGTAGAAAGCGGGAGCCGTTTTCCTTTTCGTACAATGAGCAGTTCTTC. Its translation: CASCRKREPFSFSYNEQFF.

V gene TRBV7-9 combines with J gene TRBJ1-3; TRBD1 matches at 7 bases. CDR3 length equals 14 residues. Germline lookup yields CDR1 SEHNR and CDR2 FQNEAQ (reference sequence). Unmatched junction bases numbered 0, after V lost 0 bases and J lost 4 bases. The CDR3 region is CASSLAGQGNTIYF. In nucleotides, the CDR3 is TGTGCCAGCAGCTTAGCGGGACAGGGAAACACCATATATTTT.

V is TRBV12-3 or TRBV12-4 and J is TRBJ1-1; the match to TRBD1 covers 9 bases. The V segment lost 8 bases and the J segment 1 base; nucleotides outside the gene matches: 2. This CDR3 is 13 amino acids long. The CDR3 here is CASSGQGNTEAFF. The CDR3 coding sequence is TGTGCCAGCTCGGGACAGGGGAACACTGAAGCTTTCTTT.

The CDR3 nucleotides are TGTGCCAGCAGCAGGGGACTAAACCCAGATACGCAGTATTTT. Protein product: CASSRGLNPDTQYF. The chain has TRBV9 and TRBJ2-3; 7 nucleotides align to TRBD2. V lost 4 bases and J lost 4; bases outside the gene matches: 6. CDR1 is SGDLS, CDR2 YYNGEE, per germline. This CDR3 contains 14 residues. Full variable domain (rest looked up from reference TRBV9 and TRBJ2-3): DSGVTQTPKHLITATGQRVTLRCSPRSGDLSVYWYQQSLDQGLQFLIQYYNGEERAKGNILERFSAQQFPDLHSELNLSSLELGDSALYFCASSRGLNPDTQYFGPGTRLTVL.

CDR3 in amino acids: CAISESTSGRHYEQYF. CDR3 in DNA: TGTGCCATCAGTGAGTCGACTAGCGGGAGGCACTACGAGCAGTACTTC. The genes are TRBV10-3 and TRBJ2-7; 13 positions agree with TRBD2. The trim removed 0 bases at V and 3 bases at J, leaving 2 bases unmatched. There are 16 residues in the CDR3. Germline V gene data show CDR1 as ENHRY and CDR2 as SYGVKD.

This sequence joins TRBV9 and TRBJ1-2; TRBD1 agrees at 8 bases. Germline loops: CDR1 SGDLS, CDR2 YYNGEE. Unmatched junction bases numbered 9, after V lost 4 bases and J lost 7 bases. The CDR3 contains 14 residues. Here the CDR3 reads CASSPPQGAGGYTF. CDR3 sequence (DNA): TGTGCCAGCAGCCCCCCCCAGGGGGCGGGTGGCTACACCTTC.

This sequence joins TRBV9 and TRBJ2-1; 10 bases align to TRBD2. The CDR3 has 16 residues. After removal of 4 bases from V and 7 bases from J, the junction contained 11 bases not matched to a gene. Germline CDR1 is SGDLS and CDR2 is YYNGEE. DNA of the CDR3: TGTGCCAGCAGCCCCTCGGGAGCGGGGGGGTTGAATGAGCAGTTCTTC. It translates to CASSPSGAGGLNEQFF.

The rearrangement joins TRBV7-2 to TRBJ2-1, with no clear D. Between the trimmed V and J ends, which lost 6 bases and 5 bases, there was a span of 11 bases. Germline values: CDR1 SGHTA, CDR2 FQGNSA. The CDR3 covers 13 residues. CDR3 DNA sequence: TGTGCCAGCAGTTCAAGCCTCCACAATGAGCAGTTCTTC. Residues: CASSSSLHNEQFF.

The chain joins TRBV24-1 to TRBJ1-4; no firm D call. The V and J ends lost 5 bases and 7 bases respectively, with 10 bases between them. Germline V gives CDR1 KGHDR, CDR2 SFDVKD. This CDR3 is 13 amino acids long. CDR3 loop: CATSVPGGEKLFF. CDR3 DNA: TGTGCCACCAGTGTACCAGGAGGTGAAAAACTGTTTTTT.